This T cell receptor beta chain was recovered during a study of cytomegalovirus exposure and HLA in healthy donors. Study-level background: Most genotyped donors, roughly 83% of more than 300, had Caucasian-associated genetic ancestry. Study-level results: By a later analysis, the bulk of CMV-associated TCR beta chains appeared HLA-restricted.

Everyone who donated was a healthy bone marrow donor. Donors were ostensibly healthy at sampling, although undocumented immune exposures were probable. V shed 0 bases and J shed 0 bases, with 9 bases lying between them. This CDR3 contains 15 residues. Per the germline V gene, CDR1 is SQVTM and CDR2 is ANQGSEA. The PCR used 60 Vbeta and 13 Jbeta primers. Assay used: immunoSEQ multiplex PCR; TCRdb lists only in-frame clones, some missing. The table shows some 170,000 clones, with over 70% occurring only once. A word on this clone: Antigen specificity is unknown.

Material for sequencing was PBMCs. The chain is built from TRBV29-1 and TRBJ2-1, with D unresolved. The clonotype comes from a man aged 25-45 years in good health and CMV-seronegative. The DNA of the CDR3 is TGCAGCGTTGAAGAGGGTCAGGTCTCCTACAATGAGCAGTTCTTC. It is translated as CSVEEGQVSYNEQFF.